This TCR beta chain was recovered during a study of vaccination effects on CD4 cells after COVID-19. Culture lasted over 9 days before CD4+ T cell isolation. The CDR3 totals 14 residues. V was trimmed by 3 bases and J by 2 bases, leaving 8 bases between them. Looked up from germline, CDR1 is SGDLS and CDR2 is YYNGEE. Assay used: immunoSEQ multiplex PCR; TCRdb lists only in-frame clones, some missing. The table records more than 35,000 clones, approximately 67% of them present only once. In regard to this clone: Its matching antigen is unknown.

The TCR was taken from a human donor who received a COVID-19 vaccine. The chain uses TRBV9 and TRBJ2-2; D remains unclear. Material: CD4+ T cells from PBMCs cultured without peptide, obtained before COVID-19 vaccination. This CDR3 is CASSGPSNTGELFF. For the CDR3, the DNA is TGTGCCAGCAGCGGGCCAAGCAACACCGGGGAGCTGTTTTTT.